This T cell receptor beta chain appears in the sequencing data of a study of T cell responses to AZD1222 COVID-19 vaccine. Comment on this clone: The antigen is not known.

J gave up 8 bases and V 4 bases, and 9 bases lay outside the gene matches. The CDR3 consists of 15 residues. Germline V gene sequence: CDR1 SGHNT, CDR2 YYREEE (reference sequence). General study points: Spike was spanned by vaccine-associated CD4 TCRs, which were dominant at 160-218 and 743-854.

The table came from immunoSEQ multiplex PCR; TCRdb's copy has only in-frame clones and leaves some out. This table has tens of thousands of clones, roughly 88% appearing once. The source of this sequence is an adult who received the AZD1222 COVID-19 vaccine. The source was peripheral blood, collected 28 days after the second AZD1222 dose. The chain couples TRBV5-4 to TRBJ1-2, with 12 bases lining up with TRBD1. The CDR3 bases are TGTGCCAGCAGCCAAGCCCGGGGACAGGGGGCGGGCTACACCTTC. Translation gives CASSQARGQGAGYTF.